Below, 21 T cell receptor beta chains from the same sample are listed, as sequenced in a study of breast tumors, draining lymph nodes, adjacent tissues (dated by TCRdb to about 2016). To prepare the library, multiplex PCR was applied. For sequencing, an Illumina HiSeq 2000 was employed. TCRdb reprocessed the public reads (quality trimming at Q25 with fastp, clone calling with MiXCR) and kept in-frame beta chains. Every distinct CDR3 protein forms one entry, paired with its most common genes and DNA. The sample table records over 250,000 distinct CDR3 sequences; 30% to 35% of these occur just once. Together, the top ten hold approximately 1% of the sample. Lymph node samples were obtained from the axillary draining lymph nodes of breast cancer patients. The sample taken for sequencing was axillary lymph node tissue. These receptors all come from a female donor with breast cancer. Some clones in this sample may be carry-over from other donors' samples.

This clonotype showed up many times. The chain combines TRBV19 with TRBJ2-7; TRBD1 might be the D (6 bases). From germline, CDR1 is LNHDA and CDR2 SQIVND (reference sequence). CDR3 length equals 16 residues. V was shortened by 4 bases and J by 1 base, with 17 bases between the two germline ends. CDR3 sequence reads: CASSTTSTGGSYEQYF. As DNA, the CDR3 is TGTGCCAGTAGTACAACCTCGACAGGAGGATCCTACGAGCAGTACTTC.

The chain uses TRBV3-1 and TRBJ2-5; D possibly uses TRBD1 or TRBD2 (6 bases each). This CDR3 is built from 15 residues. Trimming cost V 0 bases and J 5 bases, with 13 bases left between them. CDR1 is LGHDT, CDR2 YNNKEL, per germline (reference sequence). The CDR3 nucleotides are TGTGCCAGCAGCCAAGATCTGAGAGGGGGGGAGACCCAGTACTTC. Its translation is CASSQDLRGGETQYF.

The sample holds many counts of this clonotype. As DNA, the CDR3 is TGTGCCAGCAGCTTAAGGGGACTAGTCTTCGATGAGCAGTTCTTC. Translating it yields CASSLRGLVFDEQFF. The chain has TRBV11-3 and TRBJ2-1; 8 positions match TRBD2. The germline V gene has CDR1 SGHNT and CDR2 YENEEA. This CDR3 spans 15 amino acids. The V gene end was trimmed by 2 bases and the J gene end by 8 bases; junction bases not matched to a gene: 8.

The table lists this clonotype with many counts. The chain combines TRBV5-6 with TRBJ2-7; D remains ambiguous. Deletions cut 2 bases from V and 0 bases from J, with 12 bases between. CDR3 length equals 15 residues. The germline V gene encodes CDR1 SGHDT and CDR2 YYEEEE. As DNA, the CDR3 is TGTGCCAGCAGCTTCGGAGCTCGGCCCTCCTACGAGCAGTACTTC. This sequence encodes CASSFGARPSYEQYF.

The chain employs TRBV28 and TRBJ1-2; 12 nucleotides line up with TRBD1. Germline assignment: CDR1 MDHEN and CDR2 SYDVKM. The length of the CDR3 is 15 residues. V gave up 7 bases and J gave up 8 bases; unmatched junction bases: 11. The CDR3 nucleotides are TGTGCCAGCAATTCACCGGGACAGGGGGCAAAAGGCTACACCTTC. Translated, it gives CASNSPGQGAKGYTF.

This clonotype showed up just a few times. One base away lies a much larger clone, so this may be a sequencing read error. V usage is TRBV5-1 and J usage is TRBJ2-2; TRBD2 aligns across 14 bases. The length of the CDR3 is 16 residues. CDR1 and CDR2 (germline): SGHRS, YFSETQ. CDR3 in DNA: TGCGCCAGCAGCCGGACTAGCGGGGGGAACCCCGGGGAGCTGTTTTTT. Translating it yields CASSRTSGGNPGELFF. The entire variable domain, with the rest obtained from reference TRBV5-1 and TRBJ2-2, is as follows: KAGVTQTPRYLIKTRGQQVTLSCSPISGHRSVSWYQQTPGQGLQFLFEYFSETQRNKGNFPGRFSGRQFSNSRSEMNVSTLELGDSALYLCASSRTSGGNPGELFFGEGSRLTVL.

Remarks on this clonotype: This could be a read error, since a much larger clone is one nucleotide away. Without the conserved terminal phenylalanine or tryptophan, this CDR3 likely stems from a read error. The CDR3 sequence: CASSLVSGHNEQFL. The CDR3 region has the DNA TGTGCCAGCAGCTTAGTTAGCGGTCACAATGAGCAGTTCCTC. The V gene is TRBV7-2, the J gene TRBJ2-1, with D maybe TRBD2 (6 bases). Trimming shortened V by 1 base and J by 5 bases, and 9 bases separated the two germline ends. There are 14 residues in the CDR3. CDR1 is SGHTA, CDR2 FQGNSA, per germline.

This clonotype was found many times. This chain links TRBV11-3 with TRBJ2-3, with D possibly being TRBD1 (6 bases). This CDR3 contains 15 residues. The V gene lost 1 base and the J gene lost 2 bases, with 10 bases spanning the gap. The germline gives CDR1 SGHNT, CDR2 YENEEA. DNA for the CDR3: TGTGCCAGCAGCTTAGGGGACATTTACACAGATACGCAGTATTTT. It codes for CASSLGDIYTDTQYF.

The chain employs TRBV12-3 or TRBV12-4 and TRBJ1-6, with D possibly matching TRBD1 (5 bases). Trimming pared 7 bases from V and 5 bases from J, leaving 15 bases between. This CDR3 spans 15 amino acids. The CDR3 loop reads CASKLGTVDNSPLHF. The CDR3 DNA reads TGTGCCAGCAAACTTGGGACGGTAGATAATTCACCCCTCCACTTT.

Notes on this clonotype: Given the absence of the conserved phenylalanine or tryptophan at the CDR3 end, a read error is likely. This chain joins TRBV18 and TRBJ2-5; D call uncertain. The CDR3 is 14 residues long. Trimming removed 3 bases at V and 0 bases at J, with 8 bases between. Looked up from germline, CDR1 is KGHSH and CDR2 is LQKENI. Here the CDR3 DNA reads TGTGCCAGCTCACCCGGGCGCTACCAAGAGACCCAGTACTTA. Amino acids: CASSPGRYQETQYL.

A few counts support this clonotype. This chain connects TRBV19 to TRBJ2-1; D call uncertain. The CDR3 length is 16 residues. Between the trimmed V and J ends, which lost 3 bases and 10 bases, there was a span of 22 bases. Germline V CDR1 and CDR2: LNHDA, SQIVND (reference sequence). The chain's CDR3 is CASSISQGRLTLEQFF. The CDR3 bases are TGTGCCAGTAGTATTAGTCAAGGTCGGCTAACCTTAGAGCAGTTCTTC.

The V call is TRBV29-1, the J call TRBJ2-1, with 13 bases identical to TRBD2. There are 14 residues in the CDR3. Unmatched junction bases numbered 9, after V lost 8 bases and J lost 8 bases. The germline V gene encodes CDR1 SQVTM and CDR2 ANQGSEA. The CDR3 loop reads CSPERTSGRYEQFF. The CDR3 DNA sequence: TGCAGCCCGGAGCGGACTAGCGGGAGATATGAGCAGTTCTTC.

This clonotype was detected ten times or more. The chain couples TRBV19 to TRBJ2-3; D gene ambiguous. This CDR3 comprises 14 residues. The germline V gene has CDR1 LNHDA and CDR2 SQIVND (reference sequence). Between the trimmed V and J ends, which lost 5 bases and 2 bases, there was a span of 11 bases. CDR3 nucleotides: TGTGCCAGTAGTTCCATCGTCAACACAGATACGCAGTATTTT. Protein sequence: CASSSIVNTDTQYF.

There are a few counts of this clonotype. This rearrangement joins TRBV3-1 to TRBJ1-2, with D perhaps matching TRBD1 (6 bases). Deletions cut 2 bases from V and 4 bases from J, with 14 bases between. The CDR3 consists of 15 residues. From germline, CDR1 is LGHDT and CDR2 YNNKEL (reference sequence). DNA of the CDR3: TGTGCCAGCAGCCAAACCATAGGACAGAGCTATGGCTACACCTTC. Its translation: CASSQTIGQSYGYTF.

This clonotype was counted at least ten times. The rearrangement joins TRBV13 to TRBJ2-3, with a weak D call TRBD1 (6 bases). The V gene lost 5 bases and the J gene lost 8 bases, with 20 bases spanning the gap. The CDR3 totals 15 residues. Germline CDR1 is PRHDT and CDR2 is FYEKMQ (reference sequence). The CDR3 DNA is TGTGCCAGCAGCCGCCCTAGATCCAAAGGGGGTACGCAGTATTTT. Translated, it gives CASSRPRSKGGTQYF.

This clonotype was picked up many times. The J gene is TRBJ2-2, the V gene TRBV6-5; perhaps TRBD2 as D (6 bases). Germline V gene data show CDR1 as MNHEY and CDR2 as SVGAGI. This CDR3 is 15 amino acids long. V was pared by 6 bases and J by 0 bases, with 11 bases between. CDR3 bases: TGTGCCAGCAGGGGCGGAGGGCCGAACACCGGGGAGCTGTTTTTT. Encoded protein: CASRGGGPNTGELFF.

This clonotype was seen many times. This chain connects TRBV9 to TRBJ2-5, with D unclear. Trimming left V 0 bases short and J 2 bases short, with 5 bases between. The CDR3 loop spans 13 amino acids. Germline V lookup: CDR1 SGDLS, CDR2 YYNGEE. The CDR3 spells CASSVGPQETQYF. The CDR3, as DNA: TGTGCCAGCAGCGTAGGACCGCAAGAGACCCAGTACTTC.

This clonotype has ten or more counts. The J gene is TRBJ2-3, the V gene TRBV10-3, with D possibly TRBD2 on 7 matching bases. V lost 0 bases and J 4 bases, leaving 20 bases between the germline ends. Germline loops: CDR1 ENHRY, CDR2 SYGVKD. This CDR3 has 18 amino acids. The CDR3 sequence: CAISESWGAGEGADTQYF. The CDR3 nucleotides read TGTGCCATCAGTGAGTCGTGGGGTGCGGGAGAGGGGGCAGATACGCAGTATTTT.

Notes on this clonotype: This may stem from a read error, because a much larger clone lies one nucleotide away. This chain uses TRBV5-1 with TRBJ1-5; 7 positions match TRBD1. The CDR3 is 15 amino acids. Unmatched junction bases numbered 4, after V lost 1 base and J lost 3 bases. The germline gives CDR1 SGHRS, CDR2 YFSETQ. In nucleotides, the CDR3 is TGCGCCAGCAGCTTGTGGGACAGTTACAATCAGCCCCAGCATTTT. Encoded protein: CASSLWDSYNQPQHF.

CDR3 region: CASSSSARGTEQFF. The DNA of the CDR3 is TGTGCCAGCAGTTCGAGTGCCCGGGGCACTGAGCAGTTCTTC. The chain recombines TRBV12-3 or TRBV12-4 with TRBJ2-1, with D perhaps assigned TRBD1 or TRBD2 (5 bases each). The CDR3 totals 14 residues. With 4 bases removed from V and 9 bases from J, the gap between germline ends came to 16 bases.

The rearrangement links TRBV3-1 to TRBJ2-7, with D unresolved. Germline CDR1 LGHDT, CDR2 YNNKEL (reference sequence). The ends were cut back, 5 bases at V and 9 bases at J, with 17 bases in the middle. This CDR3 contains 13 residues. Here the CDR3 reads CASSSRAPPRQYF. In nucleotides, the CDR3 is TGTGCCAGCAGCTCCCGGGCCCCCCCGCGGCAGTACTTC.